Included here is one T cell receptor (beta chain) sequence, with context. Its antigen remains unidentified. Qualities for individual bases were not recorded, and no much larger clone is one base off. These data are taken from a study of cytomegalovirus exposure and HLA in healthy donors (dated by TCRdb to about 2017). Turning to the overall study: An earlier analysis of about 560 of the donors reported 250 to 300 Gb of sequence data and 117 million unique TCR beta sequences obtained from roughly 180 million T cells. The genetic ancestry cluster associated with self-reported Caucasian donors included over 65% of the 398 genotyped donors. The study aimed to test whether signatures of past pathogen exposure could be identified by cataloging public T cell receptors. A later analysis re-examined previously published TCR beta repertoires from 600 to 700 donors and added high-resolution HLA genotyping to investigate patterns of TCR occurrence. The number of typed donors differed by locus: roughly 620-630 for A, B, C, DRB1 and DQB1; roughly 510 for DQA1; some 610 for DPA1; and about 450 for DPB1. Roughly 310 gigabases of sequencing data and approximately 85 million unique TCR sequences were included in an early release covering 550 to 800 HLA-typed donors. Across around 400 genotyped donors of the cohort, an average of roughly 250,000 unique TCR beta nucleotide sequences per donor were sequenced, and roughly a sixth of those sequences were non-productive. All discovery cohort repertoires had been generated using a single sequencing platform. Genome-wide SNP genotypes for about 65% of the roughly 700 donors were used in a later genetic analysis, which treated that subset as a discovery cohort. Because of strong linkage in the cohort, five DR-DQ haplotypes were treated as single units for association and clustering. Donor age, sex, ethnicity and CMV serostatus were compiled alongside the repertoire data. Along with the roughly 670-subject first cohort, a separate validation cohort of over 90 different subjects was used. Class I and class II HLA loci were covered by the typing at four-digit resolution. In the later analysis, no new phenotypic data were used to find candidate immune exposures; instead, reliance was placed on TCR beta sequences and their occurrence across donors. The T cell repertoires of several hundred subjects were profiled by immunosequencing and related to cytomegalovirus serostatus. High-throughput TCR immunosequencing, statistical association of individual TCRs with disease status, and machine learning were combined to predict cytomegalovirus infection status. An earlier analysis of roughly 600 of the donors used high-throughput TCR beta sequencing to judge whether each TCR beta V gene segment behaved as functional or pseudogenic.

Study-level results and caveats: The classifier was reported to diagnose cytomegalovirus status with high specificity and sensitivity in both the original and validation cohorts. Roughly uniform sequencing depth across donors was assumed in presence/absence analyses, although this assumption may not hold. In an earlier analysis of some 540 of the donors, most TCR beta V segments appeared in productive rearrangements about 87% or about 30% of the time, broadly matching IMGT annotations. Several of the top co-occurrence clusters appeared to be linked to parvovirus B19, influenza, CMV and Epstein-Barr virus, according to a later analysis. A further reported finding was that TCR beta sequences accurately predicted the HLA-A and HLA-B alleles for most subjects in the first cohort. At a false discovery rate of 0.05, a later analysis linked around 15,000 TCR beta sequences to specific HLA alleles. Most TCR sequences were seen in very few donors, while some public TCRs were found in many individuals. Because HLA typing was missing for some donors at each locus, association tests included only the typed subset. Because counts were too low, seventeen rarely observed V segments, including chromosome 9 orphons, were excluded from the earlier analysis of 500 to 700 of the donors. CMV serostatus was the only immune exposure information available for the cohort. A total of 150 to 200 TCR beta chains were listed by the study as associated with cytomegalovirus. The cohort was sequenced for TCR beta chains only, and without alpha or paired-chain data the features that could be detected were limited. A cluster of highly shared sequence variants was judged likely to be a technical artifact of the sequencing pipeline. When HLA alleles, especially DR and DQ, strongly co-occurred, attributing TCR associations to individual alleles was difficult. The authors suggested that the approach could potentially be generalized to other disease states and immunological phenotypes. According to a later genetic analysis, donors in an Asian-associated ancestry cluster had fewer N-insertions in productive TCRs than the approximately 670-donor mean. A later analysis found that TCR association rates varied across HLA loci, with DRB1 alleles showing the most associated TCRs and HLA-C alleles the fewest. Linkage disequilibrium might explain the correlated functional status among segregating V segments, but an unknown experimental factor could not be ruled out. A few of the identified cytomegalovirus-associated TCR beta chains were confirmed in vitro to be specific for cytomegalovirus antigens. A later analysis found that most CMV-associated TCR beta chains appeared HLA-restricted, with HLA associations seemingly driven largely by CMV exposure. An association between a missense DCLRE1C variant and V-gene and J-gene trimming of TCR beta chains was found in a later genetic analysis and replicated in an independent cohort. In a later analysis, HLA-associated TCR beta chains showed more clonal expansion and lower generation probabilities than non-associated chains that were equally common.

The cohort consisted of 650 to 850 healthy bone marrow donors. All cohort members were sampled while nominally healthy, although unrecorded immune exposures were likely present. The donor was CMV seropositive and was included in the group of 250 to 350 seropositive cohort members. A peripheral blood sample was collected from each donor, and TCR beta sequencing was performed on peripheral blood mononuclear cells. The Qiagen DNeasy Blood Extraction Kit was used to extract genomic DNA from the blood cell samples. The method behind the library was the immunoSEQ multiplex PCR assay. For the multiplex PCR, a mixture combining 60 forward primers for TCR Vbeta segments and 13 reverse primers for TCR Jbeta segments was used. A multiplex PCR assay on genomic DNA amplified the CDR3 region of rearranged TCR beta genes. On the Illumina HiSeq System, the amplified TCR beta libraries were sequenced as 87-base-pair reads. On the authors' methods: A later analysis counted tens of millions of unique TCR beta chains across the 670 or so repertoires, and approximately 11 million of these chains were shared by at least two donors. To remove PCR and sequencing errors, raw reads were error-corrected and collapsed into unique sequences using a nearest-neighbor algorithm that merged closely related sequences. V, D and J gene segments were assigned by aligning CDR3 sequences to IMGT reference sequences. For a sequence to be retained, a match of at least six nucleotides to both a V gene segment and a J gene segment was required. A rearrangement was called productive if the CDR3 had no stop codons and remained in frame with V and J, and every other rearrangement was called non-productive. Following IMGT convention, CDR3 was defined as the stretch from the second conserved V-encoded cysteine up to the conserved J-encoded phenylalanine. The earlier analysis of 500 to 600 of the donors excluded sequences that lacked an unambiguous match to a single V gene segment. In an earlier analysis of several hundred of the donors, a V segment was called functional when productive rearrangements were above 56.7%, and segregating when the standard deviation between donors exceeded 5%. A statistical classification framework was built to diagnose cytomegalovirus status from the catalog of TCR beta chain sequences. In a later analysis, V and J genes were assigned by comparing TCR nucleotide sequences against IMGT/GENE-DB human TR gene sequences. A later analysis assigned CDR3 sequences and most-parsimonious VDJ recombination scenarios with the TCRdist pipeline. A later analysis defined each TCR beta chain by its CDR3 amino acid sequence plus V-gene family, and excluded reads lacking a unique V-gene family. To address suspected cross-contamination and a sequencing artifact, a later analysis removed approximately 600 highly shared, low-generation-probability nucleotide sequences. In a later analysis, a clonal expansion index was calculated for each public chain from normalized within-repertoire ranks of inferred template counts. In a later analysis, generation probabilities were computed using a VDJ recombination model fitted to out-of-frame rearrangements, and the results were checked against IGoR. A later analysis scored TCR-TCR, TCR-HLA and TCR-CMV co-occurrence with hypergeometric tests, applying a repertoire-size bias correction to TCR pairs. To estimate false discovery rates, a later analysis permuted the HLA or CMV assignments 20 times. In a later analysis, co-occurring TCRs were grouped using DBSCAN, with TCRdist sequence similarity added in when clustering inside HLA-allele-positive subsets. Co-occurrence clustering excluded repertoires with fewer than 30,000 or more than 120,000 public chains, plus five with anomalous nucleotide sharing. In TCRdb, the immuneACCESS table is reduced to in-frame sequences with V and J assigned. These tables do not hold every clone; where another copy was compared, an unresolved V gene accounts for under half, and the others remain unexplained. V, J and clone size derive from that table, while D and trimming were established from the DNA sequence. A total of about 180,000 clones appear in this sample, 77% of them only once. Around 1.5% of the sample is taken by the ten largest.

The sequencing input was PBMCs. This TCR came from a woman younger than 45 in good health and CMV-seropositive.

The DNA sequence follows: TGTGCCAGCAGTTTATCCGGACTAGCCGCTAGCACAGATACGCAGTATTTT. Its translation reads: CASSLSGLAASTDTQYF. Recombination connected TRBV28 to TRBJ2-3, with 8 bases aligning to TRBD2. For this chain, trimming is 1 base at the V end and 0 bases at the J end, and the number of junction bases without a gene match is 6. Taken from cysteine to phenylalanine, the CDR3 has 17 residues. Only the CDR3 part of the read is kept: 51 bases, read in frame from the first base. CDR1 and CDR2 (MDHEN, SYDVKM) derive from the germline V gene.